The entry below describes one T cell receptor (beta chain). The CDR3 extends over 14 amino acids. The V and J ends lost 8 bases and 2 bases respectively, with 13 bases between them. The germline V gene encodes CDR1 MDHEN and CDR2 SYDVKM. This record comes from a study of shared clonotypes between healthy human individuals. As for the study in general: CD8 memory received one plate per donor, CD8 naive two, CD4 memory three and CD4 naive three.

Sequencing was performed with immunoSEQ multiplex PCR; in TCRdb, only in-frame clones are kept and a portion is missing. In the table there are some 2.4 million clones, 93% of which are singletons. The TCR was taken from a man between 18 and 29 years old in good health. Some clones in this sample may be carry-over from other donors' samples. The sequenced sample consisted of naive CD4+ T cells from PBMCs. The subset denotes: CD45RA+ positively selected. The chain has TRBV28 and TRBJ2-1, with D possibly TRBD1 on 6 matching bases. The CDR3 DNA follows: TGTGCCAGCCACAGGGCTGCAGCCTACAATGAGCAGTTCTTC. Translation: CASHRAAAYNEQFF.